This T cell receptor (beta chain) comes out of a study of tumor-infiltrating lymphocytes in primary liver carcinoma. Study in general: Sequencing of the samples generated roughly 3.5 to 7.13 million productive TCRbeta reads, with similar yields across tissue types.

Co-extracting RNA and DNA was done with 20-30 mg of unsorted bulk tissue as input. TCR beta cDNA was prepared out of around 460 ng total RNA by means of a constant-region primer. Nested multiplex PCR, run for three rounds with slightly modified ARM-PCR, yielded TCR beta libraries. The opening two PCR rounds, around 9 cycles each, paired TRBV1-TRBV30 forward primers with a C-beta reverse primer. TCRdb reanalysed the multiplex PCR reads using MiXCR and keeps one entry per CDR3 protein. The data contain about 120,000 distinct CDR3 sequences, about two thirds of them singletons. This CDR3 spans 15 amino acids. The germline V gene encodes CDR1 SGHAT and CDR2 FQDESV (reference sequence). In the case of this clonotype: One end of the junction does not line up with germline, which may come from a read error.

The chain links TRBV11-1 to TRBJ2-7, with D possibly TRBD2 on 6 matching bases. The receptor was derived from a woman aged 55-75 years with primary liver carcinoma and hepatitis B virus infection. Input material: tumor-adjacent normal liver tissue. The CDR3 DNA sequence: TGTGCCAGTAGCCCTCGGACACCAGGACTACGCGAGCAGTACTTT. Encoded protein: CASSPRTPGLREQYF.